The TCR beta chain under discussion was sequenced for a study of shared clonotypes between healthy human individuals. Study-wide results and caveats: Blood was the only sampled material, and tissue repertoires likely differ. Clonotype sharing levels among donors were expected to vary with sequencing depth.

TCRdb's table, derived via immunoSEQ multiplex PCR, lists solely in-frame clones and lacks some. The sample contains about 600,000 clones, around 78% of which appear only once. This CDR3 comprises 12 residues. Per the germline V gene, CDR1 is GTSNPN and CDR2 is SVGIG (reference sequence). The healthy adult donors were HIV-negative and reported no recent acute infections or vaccinations. As regards this clone: Its antigen is unidentified. This likely came from a read error, as a far larger clone is one base away. This same CDR3 is encoded by further DNA sequences in the sample.

The sample taken for sequencing was PBMCs. This chain joins TRBV30 and TRBJ2-5, with D uncertain. The receptor comes from a woman in her thirties or forties in good health. Some clones in this sample may be carry-over from other donors' samples. The CDR3 region has the DNA TGTGCCCGGAGTGTACAGCAAGAGACCCAGTACTTC. It translates to CARSVQQETQYF. Filled out from reference TRBV30 and TRBJ2-5, the complete variable domain reads SQTIHQWPATLVQPVGSPLSLECTVEGTSNPNLYWYRQAAGRGLQLLFYSVGIGQISSEVPQNLSASRPQDRQFILSSKKLLLSDSGFYLCARSVQQETQYFGPGTRLLVL.